This T cell receptor (beta chain) was documented in a study of T cells in Graves' hyperthyroidism and ophthalmopathy. The germline V gene encodes CDR1 SGHRS and CDR2 YFSETQ. This CDR3 contains 15 residues. Trimming pared 1 base from V and 0 bases from J, leaving 10 bases between. From RNA transcripts, TCR beta CDR3 regions were amplified. First-round RT-PCR of the TCR CDR3 relied on the HTBI primer set. Via MiXCR, TCRdb re-called the multiplex PCR reads, giving one row per CDR3 protein. In the table there are about 710,000 distinct CDR3 sequences, roughly 15% of which are singletons. This TCR was sampled from a man aged 18 to 29 with Graves' hyperthyroidism. Sequenced sample: blood. The rearrangement links TRBV5-1 to TRBJ2-5; D remains unclear. CDR3 sequence (DNA): TGCGCCAGCAGCTTGAAAGGATTGTACCAAGAGACCCAGTACTTC. This encodes CASSLKGLYQETQYF.